The next 12 T cell receptor beta chains were all read from a single sample in a study of sequential checkpoint blockade in melanoma. Only in-frame clones appear in the TCRdb table, and some are missing; sequencing was by immunoSEQ multiplex PCR. The sample contains about 10,000 clones, 76% of which appear only once. Documented treatment: randomized to nivolumab then ipilimumab (arm A) or the reverse (arm B). The sample was CD8+ T cells sorted from blood (inferred from file names), taken from a patient given nivolumab and ipilimumab in sequence. The receptor source for this set is a human donor with melanoma.

The rearrangement joins TRBV9 to TRBJ1-2, with no clear D. The CDR3 sequence is 14 residues long. Germline CDR1 reads SGDLS; CDR2 reads YYNGEE. Deletions cut 2 bases from V and 5 bases from J, with 13 bases between. CDR3 protein: CASSVLGGFYGYTF. CDR3 bases: TGTGCCAGCAGCGTCTTGGGAGGGTTTTATGGCTACACCTTC.

Points on this clone: Other DNA sequences in the same sample also yield this CDR3. V is TRBV9 and J is TRBJ1-6, with D perhaps TRBD1 (5 bases). CDR3 length equals 18 residues. The V gene lost 2 bases and the J gene lost 0 bases, with 15 bases spanning the gap. Germline values: CDR1 SGDLS, CDR2 YYNGEE. In nucleotides, the CDR3 is TGTGCCAGCAGCGTCCACCCCAGGGAAAGCTCCTATAATTCACCCCTCCACTTT. Residues: CASSVHPRESSYNSPLHF.

This clone appeared a few times. The chain is built from TRBV4-3 and TRBJ2-7, with D unresolved. The CDR3 extends over 16 amino acids. CDR1 is LGHNA, CDR2 YSLEER, per germline. V was shortened by 1 base and J by 2 bases, with 15 bases between the two germline ends. CDR3 in DNA: TGCGCCAGCAGCCAAGCTGGCCCAGCGCCTACCTACGAGCAGTACTTC. Its protein product is CASSQAGPAPTYEQYF.

The gene calls are TRBV29-1 and TRBJ2-7; maybe TRBD1 (6 bases). Germline V gene data show CDR1 as SQVTM and CDR2 as ANQGSEA. V was clipped by 0 bases and J by 1 base, with 10 bases between them. This CDR3 is built from 14 residues. The CDR3 loop reads CSVEDPGESYEQYF. The DNA for the CDR3 is TGCAGCGTTGAAGATCCAGGGGAATCCTACGAGCAGTACTTC.

This clone was picked up a small number of times. The rearrangement uses TRBV7-9 and TRBJ1-4; 7 positions match TRBD1. The CDR3 contains 14 residues. Germline V lookup: CDR1 SEHNR, CDR2 FQNEAQ (reference sequence). V lost 5 bases to trimming and J lost 7 bases; unmatched junction nucleotides: 7. The CDR3 region is CASSTTGDSEKLFF. CDR3 in DNA: TGTGCCAGCAGCACTACAGGGGACAGTGAAAAACTGTTTTTT.

V and J are TRBV27 and TRBJ1-4, with a tentative D call TRBD1 (5 bases). The CDR3 length is 16 residues. Trimming took 2 bases from V and 7 from J, leaving 17 bases between them. Germline V gives CDR1 MNHEY, CDR2 SMNVEV (reference sequence). Written as DNA, the CDR3 is TGTGCCAGCAGTTTAAATTCCGGTCAGGGTGGTGAAAAACTGTTTTTT. Its translation is CASSLNSGQGGEKLFF.

This clone was observed once. The chain carries TRBV10-3 and TRBJ2-7; D is uncertain. Germline values: CDR1 ENHRY, CDR2 SYGVKD. V lost 2 bases to trimming and J lost 2 bases, with 13 bases between them. The CDR3 runs 15 residues. The CDR3 DNA follows: TGTGCCATCAGTGAGCCCCACAGCAAAACCTACGAGCAGTACTTC. Its translation is CAISEPHSKTYEQYF.

The chain employs TRBV5-1 and TRBJ1-1; TRBD1 matches 9 bases. The junction had 14 bases not matched to a gene; V was cut back by 2 bases and J by 6 bases. In germline, CDR1 is SGHRS, CDR2 YFSETQ. The CDR3 is 17 amino acids. Here the CDR3 DNA reads TGCGCCAGCAGCTTCTTCCAAACCGGGACAGGGAGACCTGAAGCTTTCTTT. Protein: CASSFFQTGTGRPEAFF. The full variable domain, rest sourced from reference TRBV5-1 and TRBJ1-1, is KAGVTQTPRYLIKTRGQQVTLSCSPISGHRSVSWYQQTPGQGLQFLFEYFSETQRNKGNFPGRFSGRQFSNSRSEMNVSTLELGDSALYLCASSFFQTGTGRPEAFFGQGTRLTVV.

This chain links TRBV27 with TRBJ1-5; TRBD1 is a possible D gene (5 bases). The CDR3 consists of 15 residues. From germline, CDR1 is MNHEY and CDR2 SMNVEV (reference sequence). The germline V and J ends were trimmed by 5 bases and 3 bases, with 14 bases remaining between them. The DNA of the CDR3 is TGTGCCAGCAGTGCACACCGGGACTTCAATCAGCCCCAGCATTTT. Translating gives CASSAHRDFNQPQHF.

The CDR3 DNA reads TGTGCCAGCAGTTTATATGAGGGAACCTACGAGCAGTACTTC. Encoded protein: CASSLYEGTYEQYF. This rearrangement joins TRBV27 to TRBJ2-7, with a weak D call TRBD2 (5 bases). Trimming left V 1 base short and J 2 bases short, with 9 bases between. This CDR3 has 14 residues. Germline CDR1 is MNHEY and CDR2 is SMNVEV (reference sequence).

The chain couples TRBV4-3 to TRBJ1-5; D uncertain. Looked up from germline, CDR1 is LGHNA and CDR2 is YSLEER. There are 15 residues in the CDR3. V was trimmed by 0 bases and J by 0 bases, leaving 6 bases between them. The CDR3 DNA reads TGCGCCAGCAGCCAAGACAGGTTTAGCAATCAGCCCCAGCATTTT. Protein sequence: CASSQDRFSNQPQHF.

V is TRBV4-1 and J is TRBJ1-1; 7 bases agree with TRBD1. CDR1 and CDR2 (germline): MGHRA, YSYEKL. The CDR3 loop spans 16 amino acids. With V trimmed by 0 bases and J by 4 bases, 8 bases remained unmatched. CDR3 coding DNA: TGCGCCAGCAGCCAAGATATGAGGGGGCCAGGCACTGAAGCTTTCTTT. This gives the protein CASSQDMRGPGTEAFF.